The sequence of this T cell receptor beta chain was determined in a study of blood T cell repertoires in COVID-19. Overall study context: The study drew acute and convalescent COVID-19 samples from the United States, Italy and Spain. Sources were T cells, B-cell-depleted T cells, or PBMCs; the material itself was cDNA or gDNA.

This CDR3 is built from 15 residues. The V gene's germline CDR1 is MNHEY and CDR2 SMNVEV (reference sequence). Trimming removed 6 bases from V and 7 bases from J; junction bases left unmatched: 10. Sequencing used immunoSEQ multiplex PCR; TCRdb keeps in-frame clones, though not all of them. The sample holds hundreds of thousands of clones, around 85% seen once. This clone was found a few times. The receptor comes from a woman aged 40 to 50 with acute COVID-19. The sample comprised PBMCs or T cells enriched from blood (not recorded which). The V and J genes are TRBV27 and TRBJ2-7; the match to TRBD2 covers 12 bases. The CDR3 sequence is CASRRGLAGSGEQYF. CDR3 bases: TGTGCCAGCAGGAGAGGACTAGCGGGATCTGGGGAGCAGTACTTC.